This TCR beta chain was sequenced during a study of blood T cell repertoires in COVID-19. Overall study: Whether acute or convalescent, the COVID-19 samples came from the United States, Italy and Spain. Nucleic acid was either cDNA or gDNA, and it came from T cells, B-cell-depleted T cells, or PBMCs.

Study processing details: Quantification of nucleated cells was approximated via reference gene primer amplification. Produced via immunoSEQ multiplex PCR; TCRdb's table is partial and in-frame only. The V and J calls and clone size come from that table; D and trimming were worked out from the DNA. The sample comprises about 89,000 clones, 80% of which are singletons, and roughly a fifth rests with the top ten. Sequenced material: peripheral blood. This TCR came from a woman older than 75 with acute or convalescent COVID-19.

The DNA of the CDR3 is TGCAGCGTTGTTCATTCAGGGGACCAAACAGGGGGGGGATACGAGCAGTACTTC. Its protein is CSVVHSGDQTGGGYEQYF. The chain uses TRBV29-1 and TRBJ2-7; D may be TRBD1 (8 bases). V lost 4 bases and J 4 bases, leaving 29 bases between the germline ends. CDR1 is SQVTM, CDR2 ANQGSEA, per germline. This CDR3 has 18 amino acids.